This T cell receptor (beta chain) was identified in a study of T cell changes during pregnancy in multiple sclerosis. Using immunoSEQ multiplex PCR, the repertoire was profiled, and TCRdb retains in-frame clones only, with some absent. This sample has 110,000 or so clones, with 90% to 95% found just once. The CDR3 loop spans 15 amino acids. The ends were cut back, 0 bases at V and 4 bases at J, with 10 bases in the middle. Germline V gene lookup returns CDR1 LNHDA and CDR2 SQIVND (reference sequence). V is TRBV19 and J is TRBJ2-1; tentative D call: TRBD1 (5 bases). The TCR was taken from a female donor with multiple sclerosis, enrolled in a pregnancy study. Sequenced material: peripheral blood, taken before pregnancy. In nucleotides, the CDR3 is TGTGCCAGTAGTATAGAGGACACCGAGTACAATGAGCAGTTCTTC. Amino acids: CASSIEDTEYNEQFF.